Following are 2 T cell receptor beta chains from one sample sequenced in a study of radiotherapy plus CTLA-4 blockade in lung cancer. Method: immunoSEQ multiplex PCR; TCRdb's copy keeps in-frame clones and lacks some. The table records around 45,000 clones, 60% to 70% of them present only once. The sequences come from peripheral blood, collected from a patient treated with radiotherapy plus ipilimumab. These receptors came from a human donor with non-small cell lung cancer who had a partial response to radiotherapy plus ipilimumab.

This clone was seen more than once but under ten times. V gene TRBV7-3 combines with J gene TRBJ1-1; 7 positions agree with TRBD1. This CDR3 comprises 15 residues. CDR1 is SGHTA and CDR2 is FQGTGA in the germline V gene. The J segment lost 7 bases and the V segment lost 0 bases, leaving 8 bases of the junction unmatched. This CDR3 reads CASSLTGGANFEAFF. The CDR3 DNA reads as TGTGCCAGCAGCTTAACAGGGGGCGCTAATTTTGAAGCTTTCTTT.

The chain recombines TRBV14 with TRBJ1-3; a weak D match, TRBD1 (6 bases). The V end was cut by 1 base, the J end by 8 bases, with 9 bases between. CDR3 length: 13 amino acids. The V gene's germline CDR1 is SGHDN and CDR2 FVKESK. The DNA of the CDR3 is TGTGCCAGCAGCCAAGCCGGGGGGCACACCATATATTTT. Amino acids: CASSQAGGHTIYF.